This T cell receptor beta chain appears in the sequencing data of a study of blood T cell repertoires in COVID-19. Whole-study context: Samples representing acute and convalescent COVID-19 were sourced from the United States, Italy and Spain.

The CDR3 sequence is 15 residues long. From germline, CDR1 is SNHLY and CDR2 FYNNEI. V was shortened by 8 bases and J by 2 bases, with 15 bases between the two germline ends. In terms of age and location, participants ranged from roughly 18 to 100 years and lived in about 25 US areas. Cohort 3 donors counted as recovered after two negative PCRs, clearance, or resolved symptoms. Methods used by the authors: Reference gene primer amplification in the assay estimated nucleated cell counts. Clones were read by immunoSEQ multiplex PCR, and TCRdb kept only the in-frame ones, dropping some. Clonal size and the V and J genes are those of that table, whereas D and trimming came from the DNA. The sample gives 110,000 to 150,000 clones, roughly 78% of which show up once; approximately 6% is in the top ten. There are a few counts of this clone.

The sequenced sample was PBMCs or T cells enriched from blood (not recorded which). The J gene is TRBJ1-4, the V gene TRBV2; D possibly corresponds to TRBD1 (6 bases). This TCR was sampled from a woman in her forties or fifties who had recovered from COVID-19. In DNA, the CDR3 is TGTGCCAGCCTCTGGGGGAGGGGGACTAATGAAAAACTGTTTTTT. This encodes CASLWGRGTNEKLFF.